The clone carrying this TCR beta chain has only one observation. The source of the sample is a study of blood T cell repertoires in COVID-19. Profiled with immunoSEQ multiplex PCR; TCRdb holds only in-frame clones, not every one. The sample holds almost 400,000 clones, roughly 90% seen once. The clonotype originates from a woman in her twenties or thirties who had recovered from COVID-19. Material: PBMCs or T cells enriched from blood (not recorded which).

This chain's CDR3 is CASSRTGDHEQYF. CDR3 DNA: TGTGCCAGCAGCCGTACAGGGGACCACGAGCAGTACTTC. V usage is TRBV6-2 or TRBV6-3 and J usage is TRBJ2-7, with TRBD1 identical over 7 bases. The CDR3 covers 13 residues. The germline gives CDR1 MNHEY, CDR2 SVGEGT. V lost 6 bases to trimming and J lost 5 bases; unmatched junction nucleotides: 7.